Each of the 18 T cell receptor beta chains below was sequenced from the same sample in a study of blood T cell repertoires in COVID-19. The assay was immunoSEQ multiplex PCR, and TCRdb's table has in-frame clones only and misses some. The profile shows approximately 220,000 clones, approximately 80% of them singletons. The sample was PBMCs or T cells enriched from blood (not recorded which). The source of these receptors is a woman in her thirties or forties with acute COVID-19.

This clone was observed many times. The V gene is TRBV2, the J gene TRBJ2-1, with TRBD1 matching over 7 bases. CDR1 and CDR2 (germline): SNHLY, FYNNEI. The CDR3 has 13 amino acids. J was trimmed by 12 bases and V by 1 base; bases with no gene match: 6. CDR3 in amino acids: CASSEEPTGWQFF. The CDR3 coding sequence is TGTGCCAGCAGTGAAGAACCGACAGGGTGGCAGTTCTTC.

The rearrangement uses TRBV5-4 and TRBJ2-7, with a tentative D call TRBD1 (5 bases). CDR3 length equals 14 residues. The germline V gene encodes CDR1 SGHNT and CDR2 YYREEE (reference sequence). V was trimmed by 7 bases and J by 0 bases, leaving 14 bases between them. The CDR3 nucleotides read TGTGCCAGCGCCAGGGCGACGGGCTCCTACGAGCAGTACTTC. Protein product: CASARATGSYEQYF.

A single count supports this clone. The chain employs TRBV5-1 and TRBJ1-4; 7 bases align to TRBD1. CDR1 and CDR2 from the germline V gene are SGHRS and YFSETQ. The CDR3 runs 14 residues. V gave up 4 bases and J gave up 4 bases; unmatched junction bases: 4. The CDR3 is CASSVGTVNEKLFF. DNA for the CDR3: TGCGCCAGCAGCGTGGGGACAGTTAATGAAAAACTGTTTTTT.

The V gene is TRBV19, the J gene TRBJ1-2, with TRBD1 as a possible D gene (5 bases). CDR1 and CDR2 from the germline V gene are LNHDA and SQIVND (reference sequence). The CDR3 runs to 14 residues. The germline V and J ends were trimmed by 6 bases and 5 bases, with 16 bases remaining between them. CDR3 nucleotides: TGTGCCAGTAGCTCGCCGGGACTGCTTTATGGCTACACCTTC. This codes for CASSSPGLLYGYTF.

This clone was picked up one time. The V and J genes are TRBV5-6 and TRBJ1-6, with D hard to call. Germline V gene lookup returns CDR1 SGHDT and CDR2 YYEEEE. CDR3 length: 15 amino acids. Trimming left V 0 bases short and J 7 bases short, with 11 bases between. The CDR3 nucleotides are TGTGCCAGCAGCTTGGGAGTGTCAGCGAATTCACCCCTCCACTTT. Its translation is CASSLGVSANSPLHF.

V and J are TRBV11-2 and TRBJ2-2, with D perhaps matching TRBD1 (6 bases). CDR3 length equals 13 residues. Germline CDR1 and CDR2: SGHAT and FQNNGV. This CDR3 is CAGAGVNTGELFF. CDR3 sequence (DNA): TGTGCGGGGGCTGGGGTTAACACCGGGGAGCTGTTTTTT.

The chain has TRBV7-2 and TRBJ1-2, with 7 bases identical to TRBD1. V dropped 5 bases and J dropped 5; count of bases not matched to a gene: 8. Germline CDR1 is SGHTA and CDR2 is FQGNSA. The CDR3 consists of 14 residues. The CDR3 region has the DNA TGTGCCAGCAGCCCTGACAGGGTCTGGTATGGCTACACCTTC. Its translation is CASSPDRVWYGYTF.

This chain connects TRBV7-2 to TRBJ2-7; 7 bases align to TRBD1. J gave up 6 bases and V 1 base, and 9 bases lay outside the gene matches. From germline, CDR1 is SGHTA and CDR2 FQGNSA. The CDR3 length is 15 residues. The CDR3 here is CASSLGQGEISEQYF. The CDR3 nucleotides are TGTGCCAGCAGCTTAGGACAGGGAGAAATCTCCGAGCAGTACTTC.

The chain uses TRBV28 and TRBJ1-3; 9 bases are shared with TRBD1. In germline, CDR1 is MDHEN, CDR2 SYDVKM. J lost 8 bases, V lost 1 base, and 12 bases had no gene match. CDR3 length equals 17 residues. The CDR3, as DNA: TGTGCCAGCAGTTTATCCTACCCGGGACAGGGCGTGGACACCATATATTTT. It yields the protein CASSLSYPGQGVDTIYF.

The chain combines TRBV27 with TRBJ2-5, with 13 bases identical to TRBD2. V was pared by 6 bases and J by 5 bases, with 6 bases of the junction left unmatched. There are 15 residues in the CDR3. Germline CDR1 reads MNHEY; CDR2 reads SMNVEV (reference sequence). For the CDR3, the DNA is TGTGCCAGCAGCTACGGACTAGCGGGAGTGGAGACCCAGTACTTC. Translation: CASSYGLAGVETQYF.

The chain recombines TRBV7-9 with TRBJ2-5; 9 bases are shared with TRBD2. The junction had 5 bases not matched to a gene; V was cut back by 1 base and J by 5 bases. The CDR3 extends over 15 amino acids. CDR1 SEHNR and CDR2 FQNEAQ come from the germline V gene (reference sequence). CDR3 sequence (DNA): TGTGCCAGCAGCTTAGAAGCGGGAGGATATGAGACCCAGTACTTC. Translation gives CASSLEAGGYETQYF.

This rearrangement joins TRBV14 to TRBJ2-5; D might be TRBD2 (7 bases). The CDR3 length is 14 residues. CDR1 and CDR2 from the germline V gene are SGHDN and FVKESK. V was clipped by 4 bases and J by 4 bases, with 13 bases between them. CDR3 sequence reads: CASSRGGRGETQYF. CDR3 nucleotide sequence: TGTGCCAGCAGCCGGGGGGGCAGGGGAGAGACCCAGTACTTC.

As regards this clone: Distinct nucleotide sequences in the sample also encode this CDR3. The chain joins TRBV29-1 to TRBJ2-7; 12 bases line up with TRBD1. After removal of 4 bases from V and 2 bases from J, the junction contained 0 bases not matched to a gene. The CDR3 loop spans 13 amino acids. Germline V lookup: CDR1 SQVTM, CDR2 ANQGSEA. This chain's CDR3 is CSVGDRGPYEQYF. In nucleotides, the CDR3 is TGCAGCGTTGGGGACAGGGGGCCCTACGAGCAGTACTTC.

CDR3 loop: CASTEGSGRRYGYTF. Here the CDR3 DNA reads TGTGCCAGCACCGAAGGTAGTGGCAGGCGCTATGGCTACACCTTC. The chain carries TRBV6-5 and TRBJ1-2; D unclear. Germline values: CDR1 MNHEY, CDR2 SVGAGI. The CDR3 consists of 15 residues. V was cut by 7 bases and J by 4 bases, with 19 bases left in between.

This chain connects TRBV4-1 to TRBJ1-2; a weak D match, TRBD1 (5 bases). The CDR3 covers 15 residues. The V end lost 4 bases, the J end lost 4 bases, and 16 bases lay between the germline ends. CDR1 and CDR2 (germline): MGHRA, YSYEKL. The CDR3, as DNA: TGCGCCAGCAGCCCTCCGGACACCCCGTCCTATGGCTACACCTTC. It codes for CASSPPDTPSYGYTF.

The CDR3 region has the DNA TGTGCCAGCTCCCGTAGTCGAGGACAGGGGGAAGGCTACACCTTC. Its translation: CASSRSRGQGEGYTF. V is TRBV18 and J is TRBJ1-2; 10 bases match TRBD1. V lost 6 bases and J lost 8; bases outside the gene matches: 12. The germline V gene has CDR1 KGHSH and CDR2 LQKENI. The CDR3 loop spans 15 amino acids.

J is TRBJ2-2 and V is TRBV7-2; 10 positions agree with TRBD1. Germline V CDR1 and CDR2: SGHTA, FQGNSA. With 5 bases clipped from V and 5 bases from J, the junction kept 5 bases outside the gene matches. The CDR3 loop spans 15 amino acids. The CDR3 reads CASSKGQGRTGELFF. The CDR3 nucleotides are TGTGCCAGCAGCAAGGGACAGGGGAGGACCGGGGAGCTGTTTTTT.

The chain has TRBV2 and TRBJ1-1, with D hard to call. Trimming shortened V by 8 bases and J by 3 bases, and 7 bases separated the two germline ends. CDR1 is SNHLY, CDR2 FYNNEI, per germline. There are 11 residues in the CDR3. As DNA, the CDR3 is TGTGCCAGCGTCCGGTACACTGAAGCTTTCTTT. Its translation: CASVRYTEAFF.